This T cell receptor (beta chain) was identified in a study of CD4 T cells in relation to SARS-CoV-2 and coronaviruses. Study-wide results and limits: Samples before the pandemic and after infection were not matched within any donor.

With regard to this clone: Its specificity is unknown.

Before the COVID-19 pandemic, during about 2010-2018, CD4+ T cells were taken from unexposed donors. After approximately 10 days of culture, CD4+ T cells were isolated. Testing used SARS-CoV-2 S/N and four cold-coronavirus spikes on unexposed-donor CD4+ T cells, cells permitting. Repertoires were generated with immunoSEQ multiplex PCR, while TCRdb's copy carries only in-frame clones and drops some. In the table there are some 30,000 clones, approximately 78% of which are singletons. The CDR3 spans 11 residues. Germline assignment: CDR1 SNHLY and CDR2 FYNNEI. Trimming stripped 7 bases from V and 4 bases from J, with 5 bases between.

Source material: CD4+ T cells from PBMCs, cultured in vitro. This chain uses TRBV2 with TRBJ2-1; D not resolved. The sequence came from a human donor in good health. The CDR3 DNA sequence: TGTGCCAGCAAAGGGTACAATGAGCAGTTCTTC. Translating gives CASKGYNEQFF. Full variable domain (missing parts from reference TRBV2 and TRBJ2-1): EPEVTQTPSHQVTQMGQEVILRCVPISNHLYFYWYRQILGQKVEFLVSFYNNEISEKSEIFDDQFSVERPDGSNFTLKIRSTKLEDSAMYFCASKGYNEQFFGPGTRLTVL.